Below, one T cell receptor (beta chain) is given with its context. Donors were nominally healthy when sampled, though unrecorded immune exposures were likely. Primers for the PCR totalled 60 Vbeta and 13 Jbeta. Only in-frame clones appear in the TCRdb table, and some are missing; sequencing was by immunoSEQ multiplex PCR. The table has 95,000 or so clones, 65% to 90% seen once. The germline V gene encodes CDR1 SGHDN and CDR2 FVKESK. This CDR3 is 14 amino acids long. Trimming left V 4 bases short and J 0 bases short, with 9 bases between. These data come from a study of cytomegalovirus exposure and HLA in healthy donors.

The genes are TRBV14 and TRBJ2-5; no firm D call. The source of this sequence is a woman aged 65 to 85 in good health and CMV-seropositive. The sample was PBMCs. The CDR3 DNA sequence: TGTGCCAGCAGCCCCCCCCGGTACCAAGAGACCCAGTACTTC. Protein: CASSPPRYQETQYF.